This entry describes one TCR beta chain. This entry comes from a study of control samples from healthy donors and cancer patients. TCRdb's copy holds only in-frame clones and misses some; the assay was immunoSEQ multiplex PCR. Of 100,000 or so clones listed, 70% to 90% are singletons. V was shortened by 2 bases and J by 4 bases, with 15 bases between the two germline ends. This CDR3 contains 15 residues. Germline assignment: CDR1 SGHNT and CDR2 YYREEE (reference sequence). The receptor was derived from a woman aged 50 to 65 in good health. V usage is TRBV5-4 and J usage is TRBJ1-1; D gene ambiguous. The sequenced sample was blood. This CDR3 reads CASSLRALRGTEAFF. The CDR3 nucleotides are TGTGCCAGCAGCTTACGGGCCCTCCGGGGCACTGAAGCTTTCTTT. Full variable domain (missing parts from reference TRBV5-4 and TRBJ1-1): ETGVTQSPTHLIKTRGQQVTLRCSSQSGHNTVSWYQQALGQGPQFIFQYYREEENGRGNFPPRFSGLQFPNYSSELNVNALELDDSALYLCASSLRALRGTEAFFGQGTRLTVV.